The 18 T cell receptor beta chains below were found in one sample sequenced in a study of T cell responses to AZD1222 COVID-19 vaccine. Assay used: immunoSEQ multiplex PCR; TCRdb lists only in-frame clones, some missing. The sample carries roughly 100,000 clones, about 92% recorded once. The material sequenced was peripheral blood, taken on day 0 of AZD1222 vaccination. The receptors here all came from an adult in good health.

Note on this clone: Distinct nucleotide sequences in the sample also encode this CDR3. This chain connects TRBV27 to TRBJ2-1; a possible D gene is TRBD2 (5 bases). The V gene lost 6 bases and the J gene lost 1 base, with 13 bases spanning the gap. Germline CDR1 MNHEY, CDR2 SMNVEV (reference sequence). The CDR3 is 15 residues long. CDR3 in amino acids: CASSPRTGSYNEQFF. The CDR3 DNA reads TGTGCCAGCAGCCCCCGGACGGGATCCTACAATGAGCAGTTCTTC.

The chain couples TRBV11-2 to TRBJ1-6; no definite D call. V dropped 5 bases and J dropped 5 bases, with 10 bases sitting between them. Germline V gives CDR1 SGHAT, CDR2 FQNNGV. The CDR3 contains 14 residues. The CDR3 reads CASSRDGDNSPLHF. The CDR3 DNA is TGTGCCAGCAGCCGAGACGGGGATAATTCACCCCTCCACTTT.

This chain uses TRBV19 with TRBJ2-1, with TRBD1 as a possible D gene (6 bases). The V and J ends lost 6 bases and 8 bases respectively, with 17 bases between them. The CDR3 has 14 residues. CDR1 is LNHDA and CDR2 is SQIVND in the germline V gene (reference sequence). The CDR3 bases are TGTGCCAGTAGCCTCCTCTCAGGGGCGGATGAGCAGTTCTTC. The encoded protein is CASSLLSGADEQFF.

The chain couples TRBV7-2 to TRBJ2-7, with D perhaps TRBD1 (6 bases). Trimming took off 2 bases at V and 8 bases at J, with 10 bases between the two ends. CDR3 length: 12 amino acids. CDR1 SGHTA and CDR2 FQGNSA come from the germline V gene. CDR3 sequence: CASSLRGTQQYF. The CDR3 coding sequence is TGTGCCAGCAGCTTAAGGGGGACGCAGCAGTACTTC.

The chain employs TRBV3-1 (or the pseudogene TRBV3-2) and TRBJ2-7; unclear D gene. The germline CDR1 and CDR2 sequences are LGHDT and YNNKEL (reference sequence). CDR3 length equals 14 residues. The ends were cut back, 1 base at V and 0 bases at J, with 7 bases in the middle. The CDR3 spells CASSQGTASYEQYF. As DNA, the CDR3 is TGTGCCAGCAGCCAAGGAACGGCCTCCTACGAGCAGTACTTC.

The gene calls are TRBV5-1 and TRBJ1-5; TRBD1 matches 10 bases. Germline V lookup: CDR1 SGHRS, CDR2 YFSETQ. There are 15 residues in the CDR3. Trimming removed 4 bases from V and 3 bases from J; junction bases left unmatched: 4. The CDR3 DNA is TGCGCCAGCAGCGAGGGACAGGGGTACAATCAGCCCCAGCATTTT. Residues: CASSEGQGYNQPQHF. The full variable domain, completed using reference TRBV5-1 and TRBJ1-5, is KAGVTQTPRYLIKTRGQQVTLSCSPISGHRSVSWYQQTPGQGLQFLFEYFSETQRNKGNFPGRFSGRQFSNSRSEMNVSTLELGDSALYLCASSEGQGYNQPQHFGDGTRLSIL.

The chain links TRBV3-1 (or the pseudogene TRBV3-2) to TRBJ2-1; D perhaps matches TRBD2 (5 bases). Germline assignment: CDR1 LGHDT and CDR2 YNNKEL (reference sequence). V dropped 0 bases and J dropped 7 bases, with 10 bases sitting between them. The CDR3 totals 14 residues. DNA for the CDR3: TGTGCCAGCAGCCAAGAACAGCGAGGGAATGAGCAGTTCTTC. The encoded protein is CASSQEQRGNEQFF.

This chain links TRBV19 with TRBJ1-5, with no clear D. CDR1 and CDR2 (germline): LNHDA, SQIVND (reference sequence). Trimming shortened V by 3 bases and J by 7 bases, and 10 bases separated the two germline ends. The CDR3 covers 13 residues. CDR3 sequence: CASSMLPQQPQHF. The CDR3 nucleotides read TGTGCCAGTAGTATGCTTCCACAGCAGCCCCAGCATTTT.

The chain combines TRBV30 with TRBJ2-7; 8 positions match TRBD1. The CDR3 has 12 amino acids. The germline gives CDR1 GTSNPN, CDR2 SVGIG (reference sequence). J was trimmed by 2 bases and V by 5 bases; bases with no gene match: 2. In nucleotides, the CDR3 is TGTGCCTGGGACAGGGGAACCTACGAGCAGTACTTC. It translates to CAWDRGTYEQYF.

The V and J genes are TRBV29-1 and TRBJ1-3; D gene ambiguous. Trimming took off 3 bases at V and 3 bases at J, with 6 bases between the two ends. Germline CDR1 and CDR2: SQVTM and ANQGSEA. The CDR3 contains 12 residues. The CDR3 here is CSVEEGGNTIYF. CDR3 DNA: TGCAGCGTTGAGGAGGGTGGAAACACCATATATTTT.

The J gene is TRBJ2-5, the V gene TRBV28, with TRBD1 identical over 7 bases. The germline V gene has CDR1 MDHEN and CDR2 SYDVKM. The CDR3 totals 15 residues. J lost 2 bases, V lost 3 bases, and 6 bases had no gene match. The CDR3 DNA reads TGTGCCAGCAGTTTGCCTACAGGGGTTCAAGAGACCCAGTACTTC. This codes for CASSLPTGVQETQYF.

The genes are TRBV30 and TRBJ1-4, with D unresolved. Trimming stripped 0 bases from V and 0 bases from J, with 11 bases between. The CDR3 is 16 amino acids. Germline CDR1 and CDR2: GTSNPN and SVGIG (reference sequence). DNA for the CDR3: TGTGCCTGGAGTGTACGAGGAATCACAACTAATGAAAAACTGTTTTTT. Translating gives CAWSVRGITTNEKLFF.

The CDR3 region is CASTLASGVTEQYF. The DNA of the CDR3 is TGTGCCAGCACCTTAGCTAGCGGGGTCACCGAGCAGTACTTC. This chain connects TRBV27 to TRBJ2-7; 9 nucleotides match TRBD2. The V gene's germline CDR1 is MNHEY and CDR2 SMNVEV (reference sequence). The V segment lost 7 bases and the J segment 6 bases; nucleotides outside the gene matches: 10. The CDR3 covers 14 residues.

This chain joins TRBV6-5 and TRBJ2-5; tentative D call: TRBD2 (7 bases). V lost 2 bases and J lost 7, with 14 bases in between. This CDR3 is 14 amino acids long. The germline V gene encodes CDR1 MNHEY and CDR2 SVGAGI. In DNA form, the CDR3 reads TGTGCCAGCAGTTACGATCAGAGGGGGGGGACCCAGTACTTC. Translation gives CASSYDQRGGTQYF.

The chain uses TRBV27 and TRBJ1-2; TRBD1 might be the D (6 bases). The CDR3 covers 14 residues. Germline V gene lookup returns CDR1 MNHEY and CDR2 SMNVEV (reference sequence). The V gene lost 8 bases and the J gene lost 3 bases, with 16 bases spanning the gap. In nucleotides, the CDR3 is TGTGCCAGCGGAAGGGGGGCTGTGGACTATGGCTACACCTTC. Translation: CASGRGAVDYGYTF.

The J gene is TRBJ1-2, the V gene TRBV7-2; 9 bases are shared with TRBD1. The junction had 8 bases not matched to a gene; V was cut back by 1 base and J by 8 bases. CDR1 SGHTA and CDR2 FQGNSA come from the germline V gene. CDR3 length: 15 residues. CDR3 nucleotide sequence: TGTGCCAGCAGCTTAGACCCAGGACAGGGGAGAGGCTACACCTTC. Protein: CASSLDPGQGRGYTF.

This chain links TRBV11-3 with TRBJ2-1; D remains ambiguous. The CDR3 loop spans 12 amino acids. Germline CDR1 reads SGHNT; CDR2 reads YENEEA. V lost 1 base and J lost 7, with 5 bases in between. The DNA for the CDR3 is TGTGCCAGCAGCTTAGTTCGTAATGAGCAGTTCTTC. Protein sequence: CASSLVRNEQFF.

The CDR3 DNA sequence: TGTGCCAGCAGCCCACAGGGGACGGTCGGAAACACCATATATTTT. Translation: CASSPQGTVGNTIYF. V gene TRBV7-8 combines with J gene TRBJ1-3; the match to TRBD1 covers 7 bases. Trimming at V came to 5 bases and at J to 4 bases, leaving 8 bases not matched to a gene. Germline lookup yields CDR1 SGHVS and CDR2 FQNEAQ. This CDR3 spans 15 amino acids.